This T cell receptor (beta chain) was recorded in a study of Tregs in tolerant kidney transplant recipients (dated by TCRdb to between 2018 and 2021). With regard to the full study: The transplants used related donors with nonmyeloablative bone marrow transplantation, and mixed chimerism in the human trials was transient. Antibodies distinguished recipient from donor cells when sorting primary belatacept mixed lymphocyte reaction cultures. The study used TCRbeta sequencing to identify donor-specific regulatory T cells before combined kidney and bone marrow transplantation, then tracked those cells after transplant. Once the B cell culture was finished, the cells were sorted into two populations: CD4+CD8-CD25+CD127- and CD4+CD8-4-1BB+CD40L-. Additional Treg samples were obtained by sorting recipient CD4+CD25+CD127- cells from a roughly 3-day mixed lymphocyte reaction with belatacept, in some cases after a subsequent roughly five-day donor restimulation. Sorted recipient Tregs were cultured with irradiated activated donor B cells plus IL-2 for over 15 days, with restimulation on day 11. Activated donor B cells were generated over approximately nine days on irradiated CD40L-expressing 3T3 cells in the presence of cyclosporin A and IL-4.

What the study reported, not specific to this receptor: Because the PCR primers were changed over time for some patients, nucleotide-level comparison could not be performed across the samples from those patients. In tolerant patients, donor-specific Tregs expanded more than Tregs overall, which suggests antigen-driven rather than nonspecific expansion. Expanding Tregs with activated donor B cells appeared to identify the most biologically relevant and donor-specific TCRbeta repertoire. Biological reproducibility was not directly addressed, though technical replication error appeared minimal. The study was limited by small patient numbers, and the findings need validation in larger populations and under other immunosuppression protocols.

Genomic DNA was extracted from sorted cells with the QIAGEN DNeasy Blood and Tissue Kit for TCRbeta CDR3 sequencing. High-throughput TCRbeta CDR3 sequencing, which included PCR amplification with bias correction and internal controls, was done commercially through immunoSEQ. From the authors' description of their analysis: Unique productive TCRbeta sequences were defined by CDR3 nucleotide sequence where primers matched, and otherwise by CDR3 amino acid sequence together with Vbeta and Jbeta genes. Donor-reactive sequences were defined as at least 5-fold expanded in CFSE-low cells versus unstimulated cells, with frequency of at least 0.01% in CFSE-low cells. Repertoire divergence was quantified by Jensen-Shannon divergence using the top 100 TCRbeta sequences ranked by frequency. For samples with multiple sequencing runs, sorting error was corrected separately for each run before the runs were pooled. Sourced from immuneACCESS, this table was stored by TCRdb with only in-frame sequences that have V and J called. A share of the clones is absent; for the studies checked, an unresolved V gene accounts for under half, and the remainder has no known explanation. V and J calls and clone size are as listed in that table; D and trimming were resolved from the DNA. The sample table lists 9,500 to 12,000 clones, 90% to 95% of them with a count of one. The ten largest clones take up 5% to 7.5% of the sample.

This sample's time point label indicates: blood sample drawn before combined kidney and bone marrow transplant. The patients were a few recipients of combined kidney and bone marrow transplants from the ITN036ST trial, and samples were available only for these trial subjects. Healthy control blood was processed to PBMCs with a Ficoll density gradient and then cryopreserved, whereas patient PBMCs were collected both before and after transplant. Trimming removed 5 bases from V and 2 bases from J; the gene matches leave 7 bases unexplained. Reading the germline V gene (reference sequence) gives CDR1 LNHDA and CDR2 SQIVND. From its cysteine to its phenylalanine, the CDR3 spans 17 amino acids. Only the CDR3 part of the read is kept: 51 bases, read in frame from the first base. As concerns this clone: No antigen is known for it. No much larger clone exists at a distance of one base, and base qualities are not known.

The TCR originated in a human patient who received a combined kidney and bone marrow transplant. The sample was Tregs from blood cultured with allogeneic cells, taken before the transplant. The chain uses TRBV19 and TRBJ2-2; 11 central nucleotides agree with TRBD2. The CDR3 amino acid sequence is: CASSPRGTSGNTGELFF. The sequence in DNA is TGTGCCAGTAGTCCCCGGGGGACTAGCGGTAACACCGGGGAGCTGTTTTTT.